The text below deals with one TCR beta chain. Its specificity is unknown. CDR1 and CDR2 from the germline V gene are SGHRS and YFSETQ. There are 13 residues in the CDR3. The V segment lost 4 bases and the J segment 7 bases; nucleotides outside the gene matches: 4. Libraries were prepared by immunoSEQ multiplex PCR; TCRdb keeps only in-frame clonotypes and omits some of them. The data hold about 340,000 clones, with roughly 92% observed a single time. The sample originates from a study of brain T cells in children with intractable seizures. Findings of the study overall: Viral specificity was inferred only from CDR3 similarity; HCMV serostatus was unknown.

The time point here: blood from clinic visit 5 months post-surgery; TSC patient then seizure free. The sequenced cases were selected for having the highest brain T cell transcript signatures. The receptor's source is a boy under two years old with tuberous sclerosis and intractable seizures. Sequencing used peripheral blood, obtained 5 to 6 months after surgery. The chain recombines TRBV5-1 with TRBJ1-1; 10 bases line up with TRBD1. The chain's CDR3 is CASSRDRGHEAFF. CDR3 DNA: TGCGCCAGCAGCCGAGACAGGGGGCATGAAGCTTTCTTT.